This T cell receptor beta chain was sequenced for a study of blood T cell repertoires in COVID-19. On the study more broadly: The United States, Italy and Spain provided the acute and convalescent COVID-19 samples.

Measured with immunoSEQ multiplex PCR; TCRdb has only the in-frame clones, and not every one. This table has around 300,000 clones, around 87% appearing once. The ends were cut back, 6 bases at V and 0 bases at J, with 11 bases in the middle. This CDR3 is 14 amino acids long. The germline CDR1 and CDR2 sequences are MDHEN and SYDVKM. Material: peripheral blood. The sequence came from a woman aged 45-59 years with active or convalescent COVID-19. J is TRBJ2-5 and V is TRBV28; D is undetermined. In DNA, the CDR3 is TGTGCCAGCAGGCAACCCGACAACCAAGAGACCCAGTACTTC. Amino acids: CASRQPDNQETQYF.